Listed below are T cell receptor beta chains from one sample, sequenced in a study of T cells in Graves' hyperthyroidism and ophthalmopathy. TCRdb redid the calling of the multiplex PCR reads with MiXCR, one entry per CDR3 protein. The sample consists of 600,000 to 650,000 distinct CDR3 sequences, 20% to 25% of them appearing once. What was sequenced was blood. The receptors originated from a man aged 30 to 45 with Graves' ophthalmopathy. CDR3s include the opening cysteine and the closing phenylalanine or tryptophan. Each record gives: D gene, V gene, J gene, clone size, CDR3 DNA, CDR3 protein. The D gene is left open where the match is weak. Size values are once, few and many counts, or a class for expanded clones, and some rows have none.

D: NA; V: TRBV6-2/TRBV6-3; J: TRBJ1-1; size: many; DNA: TGTGCCAGCAGTTACACAGTCGTGAACACTGAAGCTTTCTTT; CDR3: CASSYTVVNTEAFF
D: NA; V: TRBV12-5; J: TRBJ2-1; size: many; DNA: TGTGCTAGTGCCCTATTACGACCCGACTTCGATGAGCAGTTCTTC; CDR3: CASALLRPDFDEQFF
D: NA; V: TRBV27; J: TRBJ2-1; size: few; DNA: TGTGCCAGCAGTCCACGACGCCTCGGGGATGAGCAGTTCTTC; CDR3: CASSPRRLGDEQFF
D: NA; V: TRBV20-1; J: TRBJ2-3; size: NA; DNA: TGCAGTGCTAGAGATGCGGCCGCGGTTAGCACAGATACGCAGTATTTT; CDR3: CSARDAAAVSTDTQYF
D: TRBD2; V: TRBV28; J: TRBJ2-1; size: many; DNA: TGTGCCAGCAGTTTACGGGGGGAAAGGGGCAATGAGCAGTTCTTC; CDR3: CASSLRGERGNEQFF
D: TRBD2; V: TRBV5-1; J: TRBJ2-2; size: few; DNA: TGCGCCAGCAGCCGAGCGGGAGGGCCTTTTTTTGCCGGGGAGCTGTTTTTT; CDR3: CASSRAGGPFFAGELFF
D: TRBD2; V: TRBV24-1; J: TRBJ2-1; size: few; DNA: TGTGCCACCAGTGATTTGCCCAGCGGGAGGAACAATGAGCAGTTCTTC; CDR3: CATSDLPSGRNNEQFF
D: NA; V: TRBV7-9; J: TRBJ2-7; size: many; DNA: TGTGCCAGCAGCTTAGGCGGGGTATCCTACGAGCAGTACTTC; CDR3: CASSLGGVSYEQYF
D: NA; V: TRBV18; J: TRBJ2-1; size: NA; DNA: TGTGCCAGCTCACCCGACCGGGGGTTTGAGCAGTTCTTC; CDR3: CASSPDRGFEQFF
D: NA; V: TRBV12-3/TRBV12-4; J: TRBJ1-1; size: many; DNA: TGTGCCAGCAATCTAGGGGGCACTGAAGCTTTCTTT; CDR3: CASNLGGTEAFF
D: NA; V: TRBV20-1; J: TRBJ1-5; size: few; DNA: TGCAGTGCTAGAGATCCCCCAGGTCGTTATAGCAATCAGCCCCAGCATTTT; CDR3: CSARDPPGRYSNQPQHF
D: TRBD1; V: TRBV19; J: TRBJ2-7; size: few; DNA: TGTGCCAGTAGTATCGTTGGTCCCCTGGGACAGGGGGCAACGTTTACCTACGAGCAGTACTTC; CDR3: CASSIVGPLGQGATFTYEQYF
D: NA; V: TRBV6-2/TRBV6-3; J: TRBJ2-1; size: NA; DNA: TGTGCCAGCAGTTACAGTGGTTTAGAGGTTTACAATGAGCAGTTCTTC; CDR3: CASSYSGLEVYNEQFF
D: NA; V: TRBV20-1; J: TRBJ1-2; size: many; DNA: TGCAGTGCTAGCCCGGGGTGGGGATGGGAACATGGCTACACCTTC; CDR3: CSASPGWGWEHGYTF
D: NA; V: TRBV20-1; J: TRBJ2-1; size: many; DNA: TGCAGTGTCATACAGAATTACAATGAGCAGTTCTTC; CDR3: CSVIQNYNEQFF
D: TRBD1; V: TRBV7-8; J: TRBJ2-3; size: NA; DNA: TGTGCCAGCAGCTTAAGGCCCCTGGGACAGGGGGCAGATACGCAGTATTTT; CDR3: CASSLRPLGQGADTQYF
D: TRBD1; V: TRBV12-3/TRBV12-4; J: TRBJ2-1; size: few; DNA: TGTGCCAGCAGGATCGGACAGGGCTCCTACAATGAGCAGTTCTTC; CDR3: CASRIGQGSYNEQFF
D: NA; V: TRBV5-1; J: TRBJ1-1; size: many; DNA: TGCGCCAGCAGCTCGGGGACTGCGAAGAATGAAGCTTTCTTT; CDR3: CASSSGTAKNEAFF
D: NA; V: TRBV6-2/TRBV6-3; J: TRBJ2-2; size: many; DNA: TGTGCCAGCGGAGACGGCCGGTCCGACACCGGGGAGCTGTTTTTT; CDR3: CASGDGRSDTGELFF
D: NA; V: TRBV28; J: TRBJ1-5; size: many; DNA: TGTGCCAGCAGTTTGTCGGTGAATCAGCCCCAGCATTTT; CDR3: CASSLSVNQPQHF
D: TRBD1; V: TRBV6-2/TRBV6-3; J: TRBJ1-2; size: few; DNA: TGTGCCACCGGCCTCACCGGGACAGGCTACGGCTACACCTTC; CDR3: CATGLTGTGYGYTF
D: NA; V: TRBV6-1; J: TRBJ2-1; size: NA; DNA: TGTGCCAGCAGTGAATCGGTGGGGAAGATGAATGAGCAGTTCTTC; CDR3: CASSESVGKMNEQFF